This TCR beta chain was sequenced for a study of T cells in Graves' hyperthyroidism and ophthalmopathy. The CDR3 spans 16 residues. Per the germline V gene, CDR1 is SGHTA and CDR2 is FQGNSA. V was clipped by 5 bases and J by 2 bases, with 17 bases between them. Notes on the study in general: The model's output predicted ophthalmopathy at a median of 6.5 months prior to onset.

Ophthalmopathy cases scored 3 or more on the Clinical Activity Score and 4 or more on NOSPECS grade, with duration below 3 months. Patients having uncontrolled infection, another autoimmune disease, pregnancy or lactation were not included. Worth noting for this clonotype: The antigen remains undetermined.

Amplification yielded TCR beta CDR3 regions, with RNA transcripts as the source. HTBI primers were the set used in a first-round RT-PCR of the TCR CDR3. MiXCR, applied by TCRdb to the multiplex PCR reads, yields one record per CDR3 protein. The table has roughly 400,000 distinct CDR3 sequences, over 13% seen once. The J gene is TRBJ2-3, the V gene TRBV7-2; perhaps D is TRBD1 or TRBD2 (5 bases each). The sequenced sample was blood. The TCR was taken from a man in his fifties with Graves' ophthalmopathy. The CDR3 loop reads CASSSKLGDATDTQYF. The CDR3, as DNA: TGTGCCAGCAGCAGTAAGCTCGGGGACGCCACAGATACGCAGTATTTT.